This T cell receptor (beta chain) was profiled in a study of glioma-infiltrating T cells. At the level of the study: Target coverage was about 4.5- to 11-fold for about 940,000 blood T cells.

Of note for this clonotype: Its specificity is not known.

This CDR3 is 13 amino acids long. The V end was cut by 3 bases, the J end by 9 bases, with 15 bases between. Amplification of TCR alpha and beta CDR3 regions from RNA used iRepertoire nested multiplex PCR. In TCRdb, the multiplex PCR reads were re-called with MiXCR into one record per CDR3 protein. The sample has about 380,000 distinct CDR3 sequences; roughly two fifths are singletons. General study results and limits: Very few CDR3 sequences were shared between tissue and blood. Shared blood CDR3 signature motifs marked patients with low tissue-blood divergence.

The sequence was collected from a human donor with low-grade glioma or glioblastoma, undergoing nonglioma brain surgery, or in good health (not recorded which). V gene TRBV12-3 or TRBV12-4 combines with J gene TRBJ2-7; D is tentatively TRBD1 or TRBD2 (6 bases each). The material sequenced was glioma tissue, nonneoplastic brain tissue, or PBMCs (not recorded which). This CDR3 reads CASSLRDTNRQYF. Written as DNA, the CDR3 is TGTGCCAGCAGTTTGCGGGACACTAACCGGCAGTACTTC.